The entry below gives a single T cell receptor beta chain sequence along with its context. The antigen is undetermined. Sequencing of TCR beta was carried out in blood CD8+ and CD4+ T cells. Treatment-naive patients with stable or active relapsing-remitting disease served as multiple sclerosis controls. The CDR3 is 16 residues long. V lost 1 base, J lost 0 bases, and 11 bases lay in between. Per germline, CDR1 MNHNS and CDR2 SASEGT. Reverse transcription used about 0.45 to 1 ug RNA and random hexamers. The TCR beta CDR3 was amplified by immunoSEQ multiplex PCR across 54 Vbeta, 13 Jbeta. One entry per CDR3 protein results from TCRdb running MiXCR on the immunoSEQ multiplex PCR reads. Of a few hundred thousand distinct CDR3 sequences listed, 65% to 90% are singletons. The data stem from a study of CD8 T cells in Susac syndrome. Study observations and caveats: The study conceded that relatively few individuals underwent its TCR sequencing and HLA analysis.

This clonotype was sampled from a human donor with multiple sclerosis. The sample taken for sequencing was CD8+ T cells from PBMCs. The J gene is TRBJ2-3, the V gene TRBV6-1, with a tentative D call TRBD2 (5 bases). As DNA, the CDR3 is TGTGCCAGCAGTGAAGTTAGCGTTTCTAGCACAGATACGCAGTATTTT. Its translation is CASSEVSVSSTDTQYF.